One sample yielded the 19 T cell receptor beta chains listed below, sequenced in a study of graft-versus-host responses after intestinal transplantation. Profiling relied on immunoSEQ multiplex PCR, and the TCRdb table lists in-frame clones only, not all of them. The profile covers tens of thousands of clones, with roughly 95% appearing a single time and under 0.3% taken by the ten largest. No antigen has been assigned to these receptors. The sequences come from unstimulated CD8+ T cells sorted from spleen or lymph node cells, collected before transplant. The source of these receptors is a human donor who was the organ donor for an intestinal transplant.

The chain is built from TRBV28 and TRBJ2-5; 12 nucleotides align to TRBD2. Judging by the DNA end, TRBJ2-7 fits better; the J call may be wrong. CDR3 size: 16 residues. Germline V lookup: CDR1 MDHEN, CDR2 SYDVKM. Here the CDR3 DNA reads TGTGCCAGCAGTTACAGACTAGCGGGGGCCTCCTACGAGCAGTACTTC. The encoded protein is CASSYRLAGASYEQYF.

The rearrangement links TRBV4-1 to TRBJ1-1; D is unresolved. CDR3 length: 15 residues. V was cut by 0 bases and J by 1 base, with 9 bases left in between. In germline, CDR1 is MGHRA, CDR2 YSYEKL. The CDR3 sequence: CASSQEGLQNTEAFF. The CDR3 DNA reads TGCGCCAGCAGCCAAGAAGGGTTACAGAACACTGAAGCTTTCTTT.

This clone was observed once. This chain links TRBV30 with TRBJ2-5; TRBD2 matches 9 bases. With V trimmed by 2 bases and J by 5 bases, 0 bases remained unmatched. Germline V gives CDR1 GTSNPN, CDR2 SVGIG (reference sequence). The CDR3 has 12 residues. The CDR3 protein is CAWSTSGETQYF. CDR3 DNA sequence: TGTGCCTGGAGTACTAGCGGGGAGACCCAGTACTTC.

V usage is TRBV7-8 and J usage is TRBJ2-3; 9 bases fit TRBD2. After removal of 5 bases from V and 2 bases from J, the junction contained 11 bases not matched to a gene. This CDR3 spans 17 amino acids. CDR1 and CDR2 (germline): SGHVS, FQNEAQ. In DNA, the CDR3 is TGTGCCAGCAGCGAAACAATAGCGGGGGAGTTCACAGATACGCAGTATTTT. Its translation is CASSETIAGEFTDTQYF.

V is TRBV19 and J is TRBJ1-5; D gene uncertain. The CDR3 has 15 residues. The germline V gene encodes CDR1 LNHDA and CDR2 SQIVND (reference sequence). V lost 8 bases and J lost 3, with 17 bases in between. This CDR3 reads CASSGVGLLNQPQHF. The CDR3 DNA sequence: TGTGCCAGTTCCGGGGTTGGGTTACTCAATCAGCCCCAGCATTTT.

In DNA form, the CDR3 reads TGCGCCAGCAGCCAGGGACAGGGATTGAACACTGAAGCTTTCTTT. Amino acid sequence: CASSQGQGLNTEAFF. The chain uses TRBV4-1 and TRBJ1-1; 9 bases line up with TRBD1. The CDR3 runs 15 residues. After removal of 3 bases from V and 0 bases from J, the junction contained 2 bases not matched to a gene. Germline CDR1 is MGHRA and CDR2 is YSYEKL.

The chain links TRBV4-3 to TRBJ1-3; possible D gene TRBD1, 6 bases. V gave up 0 bases and J gave up 1 base, with 13 bases separating them. The CDR3 loop spans 17 amino acids. The germline CDR1 and CDR2 sequences are LGHNA and YSLEER. The DNA for the CDR3 is TGCGCCAGCAGCCAAGATCCCGGGGGCGAATCTGGAAACACCATATATTTT. This gives the protein CASSQDPGGESGNTIYF.

The rearrangement links TRBV28 to TRBJ2-7; 7 bases are shared with TRBD1. Looked up from germline, CDR1 is MDHEN and CDR2 is SYDVKM. This CDR3 has 14 residues. J was trimmed by 3 bases and V by 5 bases; bases with no gene match: 7. The CDR3 nucleotides are TGTGCCAGCAGTACCGTGGGACAGTACTACGAGCAGTACTTC. This gives the protein CASSTVGQYYEQYF. Combining the CDR3 with reference TRBV28 and TRBJ2-7 gives the whole variable domain DVKVTQSSRYLVKRTGEKVFLECVQDMDHENMFWYRQDPGLGLRLIYFSYDVKMKEKGDIPEGYSVSREKKERFSLILESASTNQTSMYLCASSTVGQYYEQYFGPGTRLTVT.

The rearrangement joins TRBV11-2 to TRBJ1-1, with a tentative D call TRBD1 (5 bases). V lost 3 bases and J lost 5, with 19 bases in between. CDR1 is SGHAT and CDR2 is FQNNGV in the germline V gene. The CDR3 is 16 amino acids. The CDR3: CASSFGGFRELTEAFF. The CDR3, as DNA: TGTGCCAGCAGCTTCGGGGGGTTCAGGGAGTTGACTGAAGCTTTCTTT.

The chain is built from TRBV11-3 and TRBJ2-3; D is perhaps TRBD2 (5 bases). Trimming removed 0 bases from V and 6 bases from J, with 10 bases in between. The CDR3 sequence is 14 residues long. The germline V gene has CDR1 SGHNT and CDR2 YENEEA. For the CDR3, the DNA is TGTGCCAGCAGCTTAGATCCTAGCAGCGATACGCAGTATTTT. It is translated as CASSLDPSSDTQYF.

The CDR3 DNA reads TGTGCCAGCAGCCCAAAACTCTGGGGGGAACCTGAAGCTTTCTTT. As protein: CASSPKLWGEPEAFF. The chain carries TRBV13 and TRBJ1-1, with D tentatively TRBD1 (5 bases). Trimming removed 5 bases at V and 6 bases at J, with 19 bases between. Per the germline V gene, CDR1 is PRHDT and CDR2 is FYEKMQ (reference sequence). The CDR3 is 15 amino acids.

DNA for the CDR3: TGTGCCAGTAGTTCCCGAAGTCGGGCTGTGACCGAGCAGTTCTTC. Translated, it gives CASSSRSRAVTEQFF. This chain connects TRBV19 to TRBJ2-1; D remains ambiguous. The CDR3 runs 15 residues. V lost 5 bases and J lost 10, with 21 bases in between. CDR1 is LNHDA, CDR2 SQIVND, per germline (reference sequence).

This clone was counted only a few times. The V call is TRBV19, the J call TRBJ1-6, with a weak D call TRBD1 (5 bases). This CDR3 is 19 amino acids long. The germline CDR1 and CDR2 sequences are LNHDA and SQIVND (reference sequence). Trimming took off 3 bases at V and 0 bases at J, with 18 bases between the two ends. The CDR3 is CASSITYDSPGSYNSPLHF. In DNA, the CDR3 is TGTGCCAGTAGTATCACATACGACAGTCCAGGCTCCTATAATTCACCCCTCCACTTT.

The chain combines TRBV7-2 with TRBJ2-7; D gene unclear. V gave up 2 bases and J gave up 3 bases, with 14 bases separating them. There are 15 residues in the CDR3. Germline V gene lookup returns CDR1 SGHTA and CDR2 FQGNSA. CDR3 residues: CASSLTLDRFYEQYF. In nucleotides, the CDR3 is TGTGCCAGCAGCTTAACCCTAGACCGATTCTACGAGCAGTACTTC.

The rearrangement joins TRBV19 to TRBJ1-1; 7 bases match TRBD1. V lost 6 bases and J lost 6; bases outside the gene matches: 4. The germline V gene encodes CDR1 LNHDA and CDR2 SQIVND (reference sequence). The length of the CDR3 is 12 residues. CDR3 protein: CASSEDRAEAFF. The CDR3 DNA sequence: TGTGCCAGTAGCGAAGACAGGGCTGAAGCTTTCTTT.

V and J are TRBV7-9 and TRBJ1-1; D possibly corresponds to TRBD1 (6 bases). The CDR3 runs 13 residues. CDR1 and CDR2 from the germline V gene are SEHNR and FQNEAQ (reference sequence). V was trimmed by 4 bases and J by 1 base, leaving 7 bases between them. The CDR3 DNA follows: TGTGCCAGCAGCTCGACAGGGAACACTGAAGCTTTCTTT. Protein product: CASSSTGNTEAFF.

This clone was counted only a few times. The chain combines TRBV5-6 with TRBJ1-6; no clear D. The CDR3 runs to 12 residues. Germline lookup yields CDR1 SGHDT and CDR2 YYEEEE. The V end lost 4 bases, the J end lost 9 bases, and 8 bases lay between the germline ends. The CDR3 protein is CASSLSGSPLHF. The CDR3 nucleotides are TGTGCCAGCAGCCTCTCGGGTTCACCCCTCCACTTT.

The chain is built from TRBV28 and TRBJ1-1; 7 bases align to TRBD1. The CDR3 totals 16 residues. In germline, CDR1 is MDHEN, CDR2 SYDVKM. V was clipped by 1 base and J by 1 base; unmatched bases: 6. The CDR3 protein is CASSLSLGQANTEAFF. As DNA, the CDR3 is TGTGCCAGCAGTTTATCCCTTGGACAGGCGAACACTGAAGCTTTCTTT.

The chain employs TRBV9 and TRBJ1-2; D not resolved. Germline assignment: CDR1 SGDLS and CDR2 YYNGEE. V gave up 3 bases and J gave up 5 bases, with 14 bases separating them. The CDR3 extends over 14 amino acids. The chain's CDR3 is CASSDPGSDYGYTF. The CDR3 nucleotides read TGTGCCAGCAGCGATCCCGGTAGCGATTATGGCTACACCTTC.